This TCR beta chain was obtained from a study of T cell responses to AZD1222 COVID-19 vaccine. Study-level background: Whether given at about 4 or about 12 weeks, second doses were pooled.

Germline V gene lookup returns CDR1 SGHTA and CDR2 FQGNSA. Germline trimming cut 5 bases from V and 2 bases from J; bases unmatched to any gene: 5. This CDR3 has 15 residues. TCRdb's copy holds only in-frame clones and misses some; the assay was immunoSEQ multiplex PCR. The data show under 150,000 clones, with about 91% seen just once and more than 2.5% held by the top ten. The sequencing here drew on peripheral blood, taken on day 0 of AZD1222 vaccination. The sequence was collected from an adult in good health. J is TRBJ2-7 and V is TRBV7-2; 11 bases are shared with TRBD2. As DNA, the CDR3 is TGTGCCAGCAGCACCGGGACTAGCGGTACCTACGAGCAGTACTTC. Amino acid sequence: CASSTGTSGTYEQYF.